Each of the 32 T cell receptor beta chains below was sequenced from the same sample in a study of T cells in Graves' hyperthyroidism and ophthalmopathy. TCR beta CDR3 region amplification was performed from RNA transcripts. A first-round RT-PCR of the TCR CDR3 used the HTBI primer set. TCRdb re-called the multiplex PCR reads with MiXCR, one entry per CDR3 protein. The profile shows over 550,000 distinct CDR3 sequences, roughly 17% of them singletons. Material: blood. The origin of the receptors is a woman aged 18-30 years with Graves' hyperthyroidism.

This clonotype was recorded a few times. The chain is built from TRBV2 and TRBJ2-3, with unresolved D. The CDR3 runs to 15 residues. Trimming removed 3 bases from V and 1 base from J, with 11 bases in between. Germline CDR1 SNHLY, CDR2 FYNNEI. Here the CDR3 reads CASSEERFRTDTQYF. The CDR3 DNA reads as TGTGCCAGCAGTGAGGAACGGTTCCGCACAGATACGCAGTATTTT. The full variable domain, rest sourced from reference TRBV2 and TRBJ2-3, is EPEVTQTPSHQVTQMGQEVILRCVPISNHLYFYWYRQILGQKVEFLVSFYNNEISEKSEIFDDQFSVERPDGSNFTLKIRSTKLEDSAMYFCASSEERFRTDTQYFGPGTRLTVL.

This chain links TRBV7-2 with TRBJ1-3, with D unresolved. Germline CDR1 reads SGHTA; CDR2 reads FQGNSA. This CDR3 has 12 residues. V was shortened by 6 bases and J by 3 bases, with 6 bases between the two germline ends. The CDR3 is CASSSFGNTIYF. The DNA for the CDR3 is TGTGCCAGCAGTTCTTTTGGAAACACCATATATTTT.

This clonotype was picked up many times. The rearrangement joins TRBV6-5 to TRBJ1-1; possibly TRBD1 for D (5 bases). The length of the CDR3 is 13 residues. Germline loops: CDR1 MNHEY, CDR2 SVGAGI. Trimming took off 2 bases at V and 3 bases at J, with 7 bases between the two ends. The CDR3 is CASSYGGDTEAFF. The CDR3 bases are TGTGCCAGCAGTTACGGGGGAGACACTGAAGCTTTCTTT.

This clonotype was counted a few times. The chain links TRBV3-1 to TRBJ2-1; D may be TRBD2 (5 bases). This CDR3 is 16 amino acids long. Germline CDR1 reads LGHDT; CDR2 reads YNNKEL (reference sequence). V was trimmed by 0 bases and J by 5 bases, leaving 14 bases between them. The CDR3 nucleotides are TGTGCCAGCAGCCAAGACAACGGGAATCTGGACAATGAGCAGTTCTTC. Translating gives CASSQDNGNLDNEQFF.

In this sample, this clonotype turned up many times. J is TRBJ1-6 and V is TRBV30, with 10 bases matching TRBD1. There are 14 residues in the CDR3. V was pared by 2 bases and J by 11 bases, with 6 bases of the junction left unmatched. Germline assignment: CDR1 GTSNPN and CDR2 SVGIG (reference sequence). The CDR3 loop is CAWSPGQGSPPLHF. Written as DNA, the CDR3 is TGTGCCTGGAGTCCGGGACAGGGGAGTCCACCCCTCCACTTT.

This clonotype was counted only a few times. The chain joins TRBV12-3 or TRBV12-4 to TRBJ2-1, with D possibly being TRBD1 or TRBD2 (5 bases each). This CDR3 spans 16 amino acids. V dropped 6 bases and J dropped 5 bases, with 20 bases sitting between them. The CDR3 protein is CASRPHGTSPHNEQFF. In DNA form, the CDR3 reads TGTGCCAGCAGGCCCCATGGGACGAGCCCCCACAATGAGCAGTTCTTC.

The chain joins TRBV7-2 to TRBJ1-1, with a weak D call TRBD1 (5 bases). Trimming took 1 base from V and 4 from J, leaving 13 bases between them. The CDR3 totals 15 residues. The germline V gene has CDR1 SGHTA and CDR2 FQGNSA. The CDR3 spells CASSLGQLGGTEAFF. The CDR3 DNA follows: TGTGCCAGCAGCTTAGGACAGCTGGGTGGCACTGAAGCTTTCTTT.

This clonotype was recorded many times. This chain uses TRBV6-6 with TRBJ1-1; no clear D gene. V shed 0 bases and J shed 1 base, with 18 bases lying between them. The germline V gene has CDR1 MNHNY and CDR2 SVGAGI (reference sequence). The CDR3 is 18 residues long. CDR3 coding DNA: TGTGCCAGCAGTTACTCGATATTTTCCGGCTACCAGAACACTGAAGCTTTCTTT. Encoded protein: CASSYSIFSGYQNTEAFF.

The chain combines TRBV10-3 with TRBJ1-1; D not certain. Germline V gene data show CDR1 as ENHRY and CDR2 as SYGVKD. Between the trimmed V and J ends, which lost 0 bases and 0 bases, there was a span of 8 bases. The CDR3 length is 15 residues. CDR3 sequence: CAISESPVLNTEAFF. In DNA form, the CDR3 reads TGTGCCATCAGTGAGTCACCAGTATTGAACACTGAAGCTTTCTTT.

Written as DNA, the CDR3 is TGTGCTAGTGGTTTGGCACAGTACTCAGGGGCTCCTAACTATGGCTACACCTTC. Amino acid sequence: CASGLAQYSGAPNYGYTF. V is TRBV12-5 and J is TRBJ1-2, with TRBD1 as a possible D gene (6 bases). V was pared by 1 base and J by 0 bases, with 18 bases between. The CDR3 totals 18 residues. CDR1 and CDR2 from the germline V gene are LGHNT and FRNRAP.

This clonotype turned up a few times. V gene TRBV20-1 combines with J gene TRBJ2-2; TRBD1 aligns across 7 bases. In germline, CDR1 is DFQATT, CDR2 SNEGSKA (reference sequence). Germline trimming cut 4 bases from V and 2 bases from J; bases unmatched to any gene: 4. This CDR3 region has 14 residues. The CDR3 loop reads CSAIGTANTGELFF. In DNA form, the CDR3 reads TGCAGTGCTATAGGGACAGCAAACACCGGGGAGCTGTTTTTT.

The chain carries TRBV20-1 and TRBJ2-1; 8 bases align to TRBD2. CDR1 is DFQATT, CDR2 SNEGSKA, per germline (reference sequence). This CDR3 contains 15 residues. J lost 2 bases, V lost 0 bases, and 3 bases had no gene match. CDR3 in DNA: TGCAGTGCTAGAGAAGCGGGAGAGGCCTACAATGAGCAGTTCTTC. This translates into CSAREAGEAYNEQFF.

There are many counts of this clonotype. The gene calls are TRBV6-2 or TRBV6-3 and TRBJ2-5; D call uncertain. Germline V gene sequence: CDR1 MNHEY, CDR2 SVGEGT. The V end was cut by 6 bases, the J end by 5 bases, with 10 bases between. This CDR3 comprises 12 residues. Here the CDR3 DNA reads TGTGCCAGCAGCCCGGGCAGGGAGACCCAGTACTTC. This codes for CASSPGRETQYF.

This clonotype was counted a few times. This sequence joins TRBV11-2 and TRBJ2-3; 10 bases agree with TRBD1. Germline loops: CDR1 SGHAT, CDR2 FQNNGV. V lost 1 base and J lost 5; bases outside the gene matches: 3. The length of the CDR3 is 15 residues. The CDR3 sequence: CASSLGDRGQDTQYF. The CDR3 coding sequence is TGTGCCAGCAGCTTAGGGGACAGGGGTCAAGATACGCAGTATTTT.

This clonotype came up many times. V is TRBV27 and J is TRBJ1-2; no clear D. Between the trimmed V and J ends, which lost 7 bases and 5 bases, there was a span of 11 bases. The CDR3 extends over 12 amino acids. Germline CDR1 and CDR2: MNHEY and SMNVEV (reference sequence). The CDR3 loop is CASKDGRYGYTF. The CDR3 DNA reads TGTGCCAGCAAAGACGGTAGATATGGCTACACCTTC.

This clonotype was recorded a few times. CDR3 sequence reads: CASSLEFNQPQHF. DNA for the CDR3: TGTGCCAGCAGTTTGGAGTTCAATCAGCCCCAGCATTTT. The rearrangement links TRBV6-1 to TRBJ1-5; D call uncertain. The CDR3 is 13 amino acids. Trimming pared 5 bases from V and 3 bases from J, leaving 8 bases between. The germline gives CDR1 MNHNS, CDR2 SASEGT.

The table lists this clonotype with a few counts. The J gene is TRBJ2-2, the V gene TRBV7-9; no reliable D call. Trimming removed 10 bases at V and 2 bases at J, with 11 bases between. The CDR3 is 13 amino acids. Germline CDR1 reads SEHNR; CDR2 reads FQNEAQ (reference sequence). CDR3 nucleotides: TGTGCCATCCTAAGGGTCAACACCGGGGAGCTGTTTTTT. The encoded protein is CAILRVNTGELFF. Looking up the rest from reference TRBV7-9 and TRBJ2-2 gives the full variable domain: DTGVSQNPRHKITKRGQNVTFRCDPISEHNRLYWYRQTLGQGPEFLTYFQNEAQLEKSRLLSDRFSAERPKGSFSTLEIQRTEQGDSAMYLCAILRVNTGELFFGEGSRLTVL.

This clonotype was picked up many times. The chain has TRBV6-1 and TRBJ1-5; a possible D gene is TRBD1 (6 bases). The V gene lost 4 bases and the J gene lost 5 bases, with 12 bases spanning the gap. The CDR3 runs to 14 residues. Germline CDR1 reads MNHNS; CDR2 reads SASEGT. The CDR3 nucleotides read TGTGCCAGCAGTGCGGACAGCTCCGATCAGCCCCAGCATTTT. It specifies CASSADSSDQPQHF.

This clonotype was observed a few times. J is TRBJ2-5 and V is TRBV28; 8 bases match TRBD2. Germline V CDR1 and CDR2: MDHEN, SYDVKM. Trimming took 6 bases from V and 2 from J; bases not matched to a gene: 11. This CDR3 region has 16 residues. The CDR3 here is CASRPRSSGSQETQYF. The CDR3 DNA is TGTGCCAGCAGACCTAGGTCTAGCGGGTCTCAAGAGACCCAGTACTTC.

The CDR3 loop reads CASRGDNYGYTF. The CDR3 DNA reads TGTGCCAGCAGAGGGGATAACTATGGCTACACCTTC. This chain connects TRBV9 to TRBJ1-2; D perhaps matches TRBD1 (5 bases). Germline-derived CDR1 and CDR2 are SGDLS and YYNGEE. Trimming shortened V by 5 bases and J by 1 base, and 6 bases separated the two germline ends. The CDR3 has 12 residues.

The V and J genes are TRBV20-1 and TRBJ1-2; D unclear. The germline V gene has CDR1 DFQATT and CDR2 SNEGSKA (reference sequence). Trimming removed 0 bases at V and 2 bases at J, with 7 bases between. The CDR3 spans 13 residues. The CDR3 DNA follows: TGCAGTGCTAGAGATTTGGACAACTATGGCTACACCTTC. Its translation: CSARDLDNYGYTF.

This chain's CDR3 is CASSLGGTDFYEQYF. The DNA of the CDR3 is TGTGCCAGCAGCTTAGGTGGGACAGACTTCTACGAGCAGTACTTC. This rearrangement joins TRBV7-2 to TRBJ2-7, with 7 bases identical to TRBD1. The CDR3 runs to 15 residues. V gave up 1 base and J gave up 3 bases; unmatched junction bases: 6. Germline-derived CDR1 and CDR2 are SGHTA and FQGNSA.

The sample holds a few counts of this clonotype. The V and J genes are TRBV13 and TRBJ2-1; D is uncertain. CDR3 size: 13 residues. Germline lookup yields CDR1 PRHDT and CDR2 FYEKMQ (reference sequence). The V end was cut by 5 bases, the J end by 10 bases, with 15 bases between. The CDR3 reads CASSTPSGWEQFF. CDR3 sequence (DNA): TGTGCCAGCAGCACACCATCGGGCTGGGAGCAGTTCTTC.

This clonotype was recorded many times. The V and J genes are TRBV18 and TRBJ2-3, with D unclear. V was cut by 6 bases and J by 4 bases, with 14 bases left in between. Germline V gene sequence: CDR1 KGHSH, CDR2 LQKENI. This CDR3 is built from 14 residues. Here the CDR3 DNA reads TGTGCCAGCTCTCGGCGACCAGCTCCAGATACGCAGTATTTT. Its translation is CASSRRPAPDTQYF.

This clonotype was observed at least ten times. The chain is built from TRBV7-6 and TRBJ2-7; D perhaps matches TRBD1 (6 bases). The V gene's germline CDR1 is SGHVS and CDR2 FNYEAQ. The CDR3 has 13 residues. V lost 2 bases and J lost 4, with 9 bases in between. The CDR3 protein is CASSLRDTYEQYF. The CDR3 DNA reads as TGTGCCAGCAGCTTACGGGACACGTACGAGCAGTACTTC.

This chain's CDR3 is CATSDTDLSGYTF. For the CDR3, the DNA is TGTGCCACCAGTGATACCGACCTATCCGGCTACACCTTC. This chain joins TRBV24-1 and TRBJ1-2; D is unclear. V was pared by 3 bases and J by 8 bases, with 12 bases between. The CDR3 is 13 amino acids. Germline assignment: CDR1 KGHDR and CDR2 SFDVKD.

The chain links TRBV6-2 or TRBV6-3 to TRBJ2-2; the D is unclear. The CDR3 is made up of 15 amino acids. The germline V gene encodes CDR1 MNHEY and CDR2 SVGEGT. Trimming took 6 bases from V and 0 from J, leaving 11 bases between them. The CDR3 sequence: CASSFPLANTGELFF. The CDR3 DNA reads TGTGCCAGCAGCTTCCCCCTAGCGAACACCGGGGAGCTGTTTTTT.

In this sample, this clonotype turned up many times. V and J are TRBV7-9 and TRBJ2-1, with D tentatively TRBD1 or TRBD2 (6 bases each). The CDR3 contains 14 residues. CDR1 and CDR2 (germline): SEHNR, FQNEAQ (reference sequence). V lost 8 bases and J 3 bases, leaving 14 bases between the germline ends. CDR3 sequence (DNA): TGTGCCAGCGGGTCCGGAGGGGGCTACAATGAGCAGTTCTTC. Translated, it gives CASGSGGGYNEQFF.

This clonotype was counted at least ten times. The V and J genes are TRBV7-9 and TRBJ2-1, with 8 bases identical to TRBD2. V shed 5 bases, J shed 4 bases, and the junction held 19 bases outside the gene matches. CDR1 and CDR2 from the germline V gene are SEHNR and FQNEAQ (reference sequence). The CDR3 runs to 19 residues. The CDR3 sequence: CASSPYPSESGSPYNEQFF. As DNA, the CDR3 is TGTGCCAGCAGCCCCTACCCCTCTGAGAGCGGGAGCCCTTACAATGAGCAGTTCTTC.

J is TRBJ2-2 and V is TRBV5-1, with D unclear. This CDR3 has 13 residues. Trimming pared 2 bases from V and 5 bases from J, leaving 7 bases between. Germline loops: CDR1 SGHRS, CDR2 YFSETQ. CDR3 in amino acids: CASSFTPTGELFF. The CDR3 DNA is TGCGCCAGCAGCTTTACCCCAACCGGGGAGCTGTTTTTT.

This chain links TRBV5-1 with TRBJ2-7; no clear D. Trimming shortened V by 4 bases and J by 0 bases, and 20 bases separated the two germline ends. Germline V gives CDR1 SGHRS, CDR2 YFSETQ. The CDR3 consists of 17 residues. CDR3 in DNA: TGCGCCAGCAGCCCAAGGGTAGCATCTACAGCCTCCTACGAGCAGTACTTC. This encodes CASSPRVASTASYEQYF.

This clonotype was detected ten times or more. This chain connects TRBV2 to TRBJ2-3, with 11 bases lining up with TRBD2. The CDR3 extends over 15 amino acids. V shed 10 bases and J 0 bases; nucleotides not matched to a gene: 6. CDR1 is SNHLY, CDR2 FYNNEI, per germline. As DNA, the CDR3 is TGTGCCACAGGTCCTAGCGGGAGGAGCACAGATACGCAGTATTTT. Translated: CATGPSGRSTDTQYF.